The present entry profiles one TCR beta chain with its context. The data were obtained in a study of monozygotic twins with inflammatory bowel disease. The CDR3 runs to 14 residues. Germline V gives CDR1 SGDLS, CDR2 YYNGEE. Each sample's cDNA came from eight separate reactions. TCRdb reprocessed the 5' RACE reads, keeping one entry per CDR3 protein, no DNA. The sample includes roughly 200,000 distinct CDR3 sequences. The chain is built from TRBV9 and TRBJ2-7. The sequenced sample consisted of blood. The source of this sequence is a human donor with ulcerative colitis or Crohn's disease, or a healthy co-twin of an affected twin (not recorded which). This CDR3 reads CASSVDVNSYEQYF.